These T cell receptor beta chains were read from a single sample in a study of blood T cell repertoires in COVID-19. The repertoire was sequenced with immunoSEQ multiplex PCR; TCRdb's copy has only in-frame clones and lacks some. The repertoire holds around 120,000 clones, with approximately 88% as singletons. The sequenced sample was peripheral blood. The receptors originated from a man aged 50-60 years with acute or convalescent COVID-19. Each CDR3 is given with its conserved first and last residue. A D gene is named only where the DNA matches it firmly. Where a row states a size, it is once, few, many or the class of an expanded clone; other rows omit it.

>-|-|TRBV3-1/TRBV3-2|TRBJ2-3
CASSQGGLTDTQYF
TGTGCCAGCAGCCAAGGAGGGCTCACAGATACGCAGTATTTT
>TRBD1|-|TRBV14|TRBJ1-2
CASSLRDRAKANYGYTF
TGTGCCAGCAGCCTCCGGGACAGAGCTAAAGCTAACTATGGCTACACCTTC
>-|few|TRBV7-9|TRBJ1-1
CASSAWGQNTEAFF
TGTGCCAGCTCTGCTTGGGGGCAGAACACTGAAGCTTTCTTT
>TRBD2|few|TRBV7-9|TRBJ2-1
CASYPVGAGEREQFF
TGTGCCAGCTACCCGGTTGGGGCGGGAGAGCGTGAGCAGTTCTTC
>-|-|TRBV11-2|TRBJ1-2
CASSLVRRGGYTF
TGTGCCAGCAGCTTAGTCAGGCGGGGCGGCTACACCTTC
>-|-|TRBV19|TRBJ1-2
CASSADRYYGYTF
TGTGCCAGTAGTGCCGACAGGTACTATGGCTACACCTTC
>TRBD1|-|TRBV11-1|TRBJ2-5
CASSSGQGQETQYF
TGTGCCAGCAGCTCCGGACAGGGGCAAGAGACCCAGTACTTC
>-|-|TRBV28|TRBJ2-7
CASRGPGPSYEQYF
TGTGCCAGCAGGGGGCCCGGACCCTCCTACGAGCAGTACTTC
>TRBD2|-|TRBV11-3|TRBJ2-6
CASSLVSGSSGANVLTF
TGTGCCAGCAGCTTAGTTAGCGGGAGCTCTGGGGCCAACGTCCTGACTTTC
>TRBD2|once|TRBV23-1|TRBJ2-4
CASGRPGLAGGIAKNIQYF
TGCGCCAGCGGAAGACCGGGACTAGCGGGAGGGATAGCCAAAAACATTCAGTACTTC
>-|-|TRBV1|TRBJ1-2
CTSSQTTGSNYGYTF
TGCACCAGCAGCCAAACAACAGGTAGCAACTATGGCTACACCTTC
>TRBD2|-|TRBV7-9|TRBJ2-2
CASSFPAGGGGGELFF
TGTGCCAGCAGCTTCCCAGCGGGAGGAGGAGGCGGGGAGCTGTTTTTT
>TRBD2|few|TRBV30|TRBJ2-3
CAWGLAGDTDTQYF
TGTGCCTGGGGACTAGCGGGAGACACAGATACGCAGTATTTT
>-|-|TRBV4-1|TRBJ2-3
CASSQVPESSTDTQYF
TGCGCCAGCAGCCAAGTTCCGGAGTCTAGCACAGATACGCAGTATTTT
>-|-|TRBV19|TRBJ2-5
CASSLAGGRKETQYF
TGTGCCAGTAGTCTAGCCGGGGGGCGCAAAGAGACCCAGTACTTC
>TRBD1|-|TRBV12-5|TRBJ1-1
CASGFRGTTAFF
TGTGCTAGTGGTTTCAGGGGGACCACAGCTTTCTTT
>TRBD1|-|TRBV6-5|TRBJ2-7
CARKGAGQYF
TGTGCCAGAAAGGGGGCCGGGCAGTACTTC